This T cell receptor (beta chain) was retrieved from a study of T cells after yellow fever vaccination. This clonotype was counted a few times. Via MiXCR, TCRdb re-called the 5' RACE reads, giving one row per CDR3 protein. Among some 320,000 distinct CDR3 sequences listed, around 4.4% were seen once. The source was PBMCs, collected 15 days after the yellow fever booster vaccination. This receptor was obtained from a man younger than 35 who received the YFV17D yellow fever vaccine.

CDR3 in DNA: TGTGCCAGCAGCCAAGGGTCGGGGGCAAACCAGCCCCAGCATTTT. It is translated as CASSQGSGANQPQHF. The chain combines TRBV16 with TRBJ1-5; D may be TRBD1 (6 bases). Trimming removed 2 bases from V and 7 bases from J, with 15 bases in between. The CDR3 sequence is 15 residues long. CDR1 and CDR2 from the germline V gene are KGHSY and FQNENV. The full variable domain, in which reference TRBV16 and TRBJ1-5 provide the parts outside the CDR3, is GEEVAQTPKHLVRGEGQKAKLYCAPIKGHSYVFWYQQVLKNEFKFLISFQNENVFDETGMPKERFSAKCLPNSPCSLEIQATKLEDSAVYFCASSQGSGANQPQHFGDGTRLSIL.